This T cell receptor beta chain was retrieved from a study of control samples from healthy donors and cancer patients. TCRdb's copy holds only in-frame clones and misses some; the assay was immunoSEQ multiplex PCR. The table has about 170,000 clones, about 90% seen once. Between the trimmed V and J ends, which lost 1 base and 1 base, there was a span of 14 bases. This CDR3 comprises 16 residues. Per germline, CDR1 LGHNA and CDR2 YNFKEQ. Sequenced: blood. This clonotype was sampled from a woman between 40 and 50 years old in good health. The chain recombines TRBV4-2 with TRBJ2-7; D is perhaps TRBD1 or TRBD2 (7 bases each). CDR3 sequence (DNA): TGTGCCAGCAGCCAAGCATCCAGGGGGGGATCCTACGAGCAGTACTTC. It codes for CASSQASRGGSYEQYF.